The source of this T cell receptor (beta chain) is a study of CD4 and CD8 cells across lung adenocarcinoma regions listed by TCRdb under 2018. For the wider study: Intratumor heterogeneity of the T cell receptor repertoire was examined by comparing tumor centers with tumor margins.

Patients with localized lung adenocarcinoma, a subtype of non-small cell lung cancer, were used as donors. Samples were obtained from the centers of localized lung adenocarcinomas. For TCR repertoire analysis, CD8+ T cells from tumor tissue were profiled apart from CD4+ T cells. V and J are truncated by 8 bases and 6 bases respectively, leaving an intervening sequence of 7 bases. From the cysteine through the phenylalanine, the CDR3 covers 10 amino acids. Left in the record is the CDR3 DNA by itself, 30 bases read in frame from the first base. CDR1 and CDR2 are drawn from the germline V gene (reference sequence): WNHNN, SYGVQD. With regard to this clonotype: Its antigen is unknown. No base qualities exist here, and no much larger clone lies one base off it.

To prepare the library, PCR was applied. The instrument was a HiSeq X Ten. TCRdb reworked the public reads: Q25 trimming with fastp, MiXCR clone assembly, productive beta chains retained. Rows with a matching CDR3 protein are joined into one entry that keeps the most common DNA and genes. The sample records about 25,000 distinct CDR3 sequences, almost 50% of which are singletons. The ten largest clones add up to about 44% of the sample. The chain is encoded by TRBV10-1 joined to TRBJ2-5; the D gene is perhaps TRBD2, on 6 matching bases. This sequence originates from a male donor with lung adenocarcinoma. The CD4 and CD8 labels of this study may be unreliable. The specimen sequenced was CD8+ T cells from the center of a lung tumor. Interpreted using the paper, the cell subset or site label stands for: tumor center region. The DNA reads as follows: TGCGCCAGCGGAGGGAAGACCCAGTACTTC. This yields the protein CASGGKTQYF.